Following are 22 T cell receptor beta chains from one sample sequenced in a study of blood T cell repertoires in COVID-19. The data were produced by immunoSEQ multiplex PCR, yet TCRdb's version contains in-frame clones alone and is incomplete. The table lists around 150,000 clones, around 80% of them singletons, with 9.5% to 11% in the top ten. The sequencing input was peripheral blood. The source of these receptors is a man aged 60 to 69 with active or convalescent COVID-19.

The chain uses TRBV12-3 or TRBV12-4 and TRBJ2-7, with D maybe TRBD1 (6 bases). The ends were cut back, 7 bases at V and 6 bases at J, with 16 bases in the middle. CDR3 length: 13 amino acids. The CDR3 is CASKDGGGGEQYF. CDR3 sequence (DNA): TGTGCCAGCAAAGATGGGGGCGGAGGCGAGCAGTACTTC.

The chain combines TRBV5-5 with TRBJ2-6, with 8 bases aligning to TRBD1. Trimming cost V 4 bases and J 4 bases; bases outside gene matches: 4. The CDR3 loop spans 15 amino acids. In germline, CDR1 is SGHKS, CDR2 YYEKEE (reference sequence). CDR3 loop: CASSPGTGGANVLTF. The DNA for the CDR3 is TGTGCCAGCAGCCCCGGGACAGGCGGGGCCAACGTCCTGACTTTC.

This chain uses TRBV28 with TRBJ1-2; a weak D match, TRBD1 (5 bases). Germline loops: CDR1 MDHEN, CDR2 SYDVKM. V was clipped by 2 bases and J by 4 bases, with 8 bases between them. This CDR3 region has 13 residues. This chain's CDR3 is CASSLGGIYGYTF. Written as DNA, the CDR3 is TGTGCCAGCAGTTTAGGGGGGATCTATGGCTACACCTTC.

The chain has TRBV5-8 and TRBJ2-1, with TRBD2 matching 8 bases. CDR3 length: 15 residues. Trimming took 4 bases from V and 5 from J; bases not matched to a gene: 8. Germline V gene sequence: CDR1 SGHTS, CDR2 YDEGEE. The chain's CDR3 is CASSAGTRRHNEQFF. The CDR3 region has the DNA TGTGCCAGCAGCGCCGGGACTAGAAGGCACAATGAGCAGTTCTTC. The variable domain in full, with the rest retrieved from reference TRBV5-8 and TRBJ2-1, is EAGVTQSPTHLIKTRGQQATLRCSPISGHTSVYWYQQALGLGLQFLLWYDEGEERNRGNFPPRFSGRQFPNYSSELNVNALELEDSALYLCASSAGTRRHNEQFFGPGTRLTVL.

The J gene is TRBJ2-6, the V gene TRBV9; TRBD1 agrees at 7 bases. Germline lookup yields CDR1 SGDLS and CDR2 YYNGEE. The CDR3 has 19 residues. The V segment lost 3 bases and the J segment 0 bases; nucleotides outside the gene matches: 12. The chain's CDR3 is CASSAKKRQGTSGANVLTF. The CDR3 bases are TGTGCCAGCAGCGCCAAAAAAAGACAGGGAACCTCTGGGGCCAACGTCCTGACTTTC.

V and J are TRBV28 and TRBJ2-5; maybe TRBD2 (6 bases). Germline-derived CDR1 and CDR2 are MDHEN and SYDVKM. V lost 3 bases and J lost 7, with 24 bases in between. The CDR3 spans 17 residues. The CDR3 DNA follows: TGTGCCAGCAGTTTGGGTGCGGCTAGCGCCTATTCGGGGACCCAGTACTTC. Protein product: CASSLGAASAYSGTQYF.

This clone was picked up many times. Here the CDR3 reads CASSPQGLSNQPQHF. For the CDR3, the DNA is TGTGCCAGCAGTCCGCAGGGATTGAGCAATCAGCCCCAGCATTTT. The V call is TRBV7-8, the J call TRBJ1-5, with TRBD1 as a possible D gene (5 bases). The CDR3 is made up of 15 amino acids. V was cut by 6 bases and J by 1 base, with 13 bases left in between. Germline CDR1 SGHVS, CDR2 FQNEAQ.

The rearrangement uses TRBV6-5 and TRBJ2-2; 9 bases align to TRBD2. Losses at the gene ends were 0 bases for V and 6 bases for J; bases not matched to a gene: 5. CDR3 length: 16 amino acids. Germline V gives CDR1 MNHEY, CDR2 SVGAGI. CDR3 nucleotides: TGTGCCAGCAGTTACTCTAGCGGGAGAGGGCCCGGGGAGCTGTTTTTT. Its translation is CASSYSSGRGPGELFF.

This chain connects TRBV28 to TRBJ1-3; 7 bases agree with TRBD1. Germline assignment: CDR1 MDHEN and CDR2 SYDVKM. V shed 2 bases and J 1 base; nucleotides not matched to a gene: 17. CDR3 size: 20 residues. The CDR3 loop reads CASSLRGLVLKQNSGNTIYF. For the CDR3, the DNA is TGTGCCAGCAGTTTAAGGGGGCTGGTACTTAAACAGAATTCTGGAAACACCATATATTTT.

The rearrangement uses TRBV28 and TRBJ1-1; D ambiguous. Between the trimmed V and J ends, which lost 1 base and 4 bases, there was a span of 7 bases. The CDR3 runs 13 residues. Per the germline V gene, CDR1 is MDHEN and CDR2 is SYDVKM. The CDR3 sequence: CASSLSRGTEAFF. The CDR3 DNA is TGTGCCAGCAGTTTATCCCGGGGCACTGAAGCTTTCTTT. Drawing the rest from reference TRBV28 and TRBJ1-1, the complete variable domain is DVKVTQSSRYLVKRTGEKVFLECVQDMDHENMFWYRQDPGLGLRLIYFSYDVKMKEKGDIPEGYSVSREKKERFSLILESASTNQTSMYLCASSLSRGTEAFFGQGTRLTVV.

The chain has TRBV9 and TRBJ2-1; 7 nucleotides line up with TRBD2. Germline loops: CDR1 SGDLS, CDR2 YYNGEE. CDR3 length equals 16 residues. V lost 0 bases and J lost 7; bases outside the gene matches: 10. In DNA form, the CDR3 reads TGTGCCAGCAGCGTAGTGAGCCGGGGGGTTGGAAATGAGCAGTTCTTC. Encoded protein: CASSVVSRGVGNEQFF.

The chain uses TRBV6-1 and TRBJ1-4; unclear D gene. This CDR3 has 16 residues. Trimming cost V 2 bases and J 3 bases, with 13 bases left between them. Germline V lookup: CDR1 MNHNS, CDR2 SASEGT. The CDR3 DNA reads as TGTGCCAGCAGTGAAATTTTAGGGAGGGCTAATGAAAAACTGTTTTTT. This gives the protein CASSEILGRANEKLFF.

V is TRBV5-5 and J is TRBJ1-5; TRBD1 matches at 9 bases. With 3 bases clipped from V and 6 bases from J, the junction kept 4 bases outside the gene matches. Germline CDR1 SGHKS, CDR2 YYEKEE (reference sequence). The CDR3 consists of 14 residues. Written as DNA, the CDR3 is TGTGCCAGCAGCTCAGGACAGGGGCCTCAGCCCCAGCATTTT. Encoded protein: CASSSGQGPQPQHF.

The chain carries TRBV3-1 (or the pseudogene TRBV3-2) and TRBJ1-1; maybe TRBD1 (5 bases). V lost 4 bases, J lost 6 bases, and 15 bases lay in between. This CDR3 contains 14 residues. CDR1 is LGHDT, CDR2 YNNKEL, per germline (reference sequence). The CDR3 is CASSPPSGRAEAFF. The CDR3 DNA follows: TGTGCCAGCAGCCCACCATCAGGGAGGGCTGAAGCTTTCTTT.

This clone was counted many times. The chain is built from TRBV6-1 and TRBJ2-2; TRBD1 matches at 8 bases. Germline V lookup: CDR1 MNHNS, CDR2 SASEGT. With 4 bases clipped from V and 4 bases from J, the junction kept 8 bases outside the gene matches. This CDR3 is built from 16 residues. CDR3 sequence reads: CASSVGRQGFTGELFF. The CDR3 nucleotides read TGTGCCAGCAGTGTAGGAAGACAGGGGTTCACCGGGGAGCTGTTTTTT.

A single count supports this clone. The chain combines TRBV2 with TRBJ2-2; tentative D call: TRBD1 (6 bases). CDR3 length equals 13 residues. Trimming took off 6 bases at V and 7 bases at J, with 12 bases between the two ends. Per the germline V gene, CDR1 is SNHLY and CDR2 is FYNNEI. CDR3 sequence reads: CASRSQGDGELFF. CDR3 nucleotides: TGTGCCAGCAGGTCACAGGGCGACGGGGAGCTGTTTTTT. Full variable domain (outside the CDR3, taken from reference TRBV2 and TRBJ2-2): EPEVTQTPSHQVTQMGQEVILRCVPISNHLYFYWYRQILGQKVEFLVSFYNNEISEKSEIFDDQFSVERPDGSNFTLKIRSTKLEDSAMYFCASRSQGDGELFFGEGSRLTVL.

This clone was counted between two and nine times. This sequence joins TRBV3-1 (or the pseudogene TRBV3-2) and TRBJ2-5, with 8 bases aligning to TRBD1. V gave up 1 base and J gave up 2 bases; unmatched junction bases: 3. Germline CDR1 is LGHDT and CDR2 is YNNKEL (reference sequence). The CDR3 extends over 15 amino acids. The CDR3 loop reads CASSQGTGRQETQYF. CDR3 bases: TGTGCCAGCAGCCAAGGGACAGGGAGGCAAGAGACCCAGTACTTC.

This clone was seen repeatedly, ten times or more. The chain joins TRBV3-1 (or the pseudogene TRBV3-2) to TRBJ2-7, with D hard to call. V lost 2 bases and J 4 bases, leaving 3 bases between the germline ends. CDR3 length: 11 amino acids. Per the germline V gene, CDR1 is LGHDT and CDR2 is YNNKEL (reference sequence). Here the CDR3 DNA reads TGTGCCAGCAGCCAACTATACGAGCAGTACTTC. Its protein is CASSQLYEQYF.

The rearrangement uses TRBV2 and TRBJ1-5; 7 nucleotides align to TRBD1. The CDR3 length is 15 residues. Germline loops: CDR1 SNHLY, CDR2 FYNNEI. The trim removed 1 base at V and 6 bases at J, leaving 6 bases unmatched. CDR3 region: CASSEGDSLFQPQHF. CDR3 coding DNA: TGTGCCAGCAGTGAAGGGGACAGCCTCTTTCAGCCCCAGCATTTT. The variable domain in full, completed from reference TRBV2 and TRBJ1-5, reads EPEVTQTPSHQVTQMGQEVILRCVPISNHLYFYWYRQILGQKVEFLVSFYNNEISEKSEIFDDQFSVERPDGSNFTLKIRSTKLEDSAMYFCASSEGDSLFQPQHFGDGTRLSIL.

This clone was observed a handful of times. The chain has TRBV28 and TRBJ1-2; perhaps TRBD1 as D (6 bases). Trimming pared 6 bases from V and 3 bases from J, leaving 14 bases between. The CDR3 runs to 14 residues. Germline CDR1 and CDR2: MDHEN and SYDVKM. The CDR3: CASSSQQGHYGYTF. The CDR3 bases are TGTGCCAGCAGCTCGCAACAGGGACACTATGGCTACACCTTC.

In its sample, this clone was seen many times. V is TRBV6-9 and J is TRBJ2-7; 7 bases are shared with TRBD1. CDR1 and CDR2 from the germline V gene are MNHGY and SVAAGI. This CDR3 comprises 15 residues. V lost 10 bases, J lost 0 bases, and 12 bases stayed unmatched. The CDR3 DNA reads TGTGCCACTAGGGGCCGCAGGGGGAGCTCCTACGAGCAGTACTTC. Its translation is CATRGRRGSSYEQYF.

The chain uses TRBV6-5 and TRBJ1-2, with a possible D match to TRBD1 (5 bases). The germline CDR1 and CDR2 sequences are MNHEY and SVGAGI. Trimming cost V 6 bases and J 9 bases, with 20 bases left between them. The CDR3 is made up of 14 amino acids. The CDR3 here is CASRTLDTAGSYTF. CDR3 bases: TGTGCCAGCAGAACCCTGGACACTGCGGGAAGCTACACCTTC.